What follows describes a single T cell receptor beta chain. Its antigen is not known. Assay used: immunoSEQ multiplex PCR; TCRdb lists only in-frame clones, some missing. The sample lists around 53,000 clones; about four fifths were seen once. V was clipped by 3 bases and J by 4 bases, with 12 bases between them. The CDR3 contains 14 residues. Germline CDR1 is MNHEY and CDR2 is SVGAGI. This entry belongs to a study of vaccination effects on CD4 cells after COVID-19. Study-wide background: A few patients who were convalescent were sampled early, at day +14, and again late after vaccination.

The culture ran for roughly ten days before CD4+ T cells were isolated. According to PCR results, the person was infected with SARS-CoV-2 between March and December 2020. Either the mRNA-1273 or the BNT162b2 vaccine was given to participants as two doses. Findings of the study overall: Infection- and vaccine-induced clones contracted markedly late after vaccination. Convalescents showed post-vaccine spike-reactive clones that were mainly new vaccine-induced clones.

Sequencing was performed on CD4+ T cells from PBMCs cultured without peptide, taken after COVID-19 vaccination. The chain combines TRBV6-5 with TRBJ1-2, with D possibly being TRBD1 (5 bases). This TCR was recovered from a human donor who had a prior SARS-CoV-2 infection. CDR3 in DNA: TGTGCCAGCAGTTATGGGGGGGACGGCTATGGCTACACCTTC. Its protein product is CASSYGGDGYGYTF.